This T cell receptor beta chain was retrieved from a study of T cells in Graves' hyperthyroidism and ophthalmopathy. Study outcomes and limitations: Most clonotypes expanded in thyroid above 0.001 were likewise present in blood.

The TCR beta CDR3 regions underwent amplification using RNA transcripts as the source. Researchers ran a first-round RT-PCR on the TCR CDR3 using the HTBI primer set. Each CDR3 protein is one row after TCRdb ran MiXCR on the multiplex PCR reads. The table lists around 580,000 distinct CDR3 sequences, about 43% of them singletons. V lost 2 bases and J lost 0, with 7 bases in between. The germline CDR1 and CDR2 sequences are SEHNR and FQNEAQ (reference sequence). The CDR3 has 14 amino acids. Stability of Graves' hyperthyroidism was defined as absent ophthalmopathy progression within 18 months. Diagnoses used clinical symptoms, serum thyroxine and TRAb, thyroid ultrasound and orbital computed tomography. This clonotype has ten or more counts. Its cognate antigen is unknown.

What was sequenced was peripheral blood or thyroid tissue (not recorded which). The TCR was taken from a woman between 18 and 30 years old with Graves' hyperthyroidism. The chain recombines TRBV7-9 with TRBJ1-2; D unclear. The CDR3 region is CASSLPGANYGYTF. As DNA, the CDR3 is TGTGCCAGCAGCTTACCCGGTGCTAACTATGGCTACACCTTC.